This TCR beta chain was retrieved from a study of blood T cell repertoires in COVID-19. Study as a whole: T cells, B-cell-depleted T cells, or PBMCs provided the cDNA or gDNA that served as material.

Per the study methods: Amplification with reference gene primers provided the estimates of nucleated cell counts. Some clones are missing from TCRdb's copy, which holds only in-frame ones; the method was immunoSEQ multiplex PCR. V and J calls and clone size follow that table, whereas D and trimming were derived from the DNA. The data contain 35,000 to 45,000 clones, around 80% of them seen just once; the ten biggest clones take up roughly 17%. Germline CDR1 SGHDT, CDR2 YYEEEE. Trimming removed 2 bases from V and 0 bases from J, with 12 bases in between. This CDR3 comprises 16 residues. This clone was counted ten times or more.

V and J are TRBV5-6 and TRBJ1-5; no clear D. The sequence came from a man between 65 and 80 years old with acute or convalescent COVID-19. What was sequenced was peripheral blood. The CDR3 coding sequence is TGTGCCAGCAGCTTTAATACGGGAAATAGCAATCAGCCCCAGCATTTT. It encodes CASSFNTGNSNQPQHF.